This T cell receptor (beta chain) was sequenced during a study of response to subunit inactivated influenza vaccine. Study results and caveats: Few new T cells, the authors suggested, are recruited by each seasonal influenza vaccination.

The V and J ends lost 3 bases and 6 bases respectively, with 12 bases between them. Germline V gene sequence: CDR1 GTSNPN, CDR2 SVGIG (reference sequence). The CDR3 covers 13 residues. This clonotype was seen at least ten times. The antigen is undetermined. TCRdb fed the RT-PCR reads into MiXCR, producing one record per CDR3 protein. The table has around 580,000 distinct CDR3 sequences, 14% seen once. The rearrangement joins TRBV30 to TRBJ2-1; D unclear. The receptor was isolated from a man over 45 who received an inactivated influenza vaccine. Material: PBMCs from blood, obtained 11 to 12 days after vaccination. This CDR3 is CAWRALLSNEQFF. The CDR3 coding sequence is TGTGCCTGGAGGGCCTTACTCAGCAATGAGCAGTTCTTC.